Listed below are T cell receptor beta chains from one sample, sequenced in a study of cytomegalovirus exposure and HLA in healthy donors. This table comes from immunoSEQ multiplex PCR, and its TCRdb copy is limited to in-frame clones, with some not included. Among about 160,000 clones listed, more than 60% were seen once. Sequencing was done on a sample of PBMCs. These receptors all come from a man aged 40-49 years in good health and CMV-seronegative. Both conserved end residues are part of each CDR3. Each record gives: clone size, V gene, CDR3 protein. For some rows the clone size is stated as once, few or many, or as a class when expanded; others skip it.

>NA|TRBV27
CASSPTGGDYEQYF
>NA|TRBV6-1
CASKLDSPKNIQYF
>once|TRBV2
CASTLASNEQFF
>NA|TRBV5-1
CASSSLQGVEGYTF
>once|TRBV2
CASTGRDYEQYF
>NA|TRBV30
CAWSARPAGGLYEQYF
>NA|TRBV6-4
CASSVGTGGTYEQYF
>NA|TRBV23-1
CASSPGTGERHNEQFF
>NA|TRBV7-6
CASSRDIGNTIYF
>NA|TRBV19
CASSFGTGGYEQYF
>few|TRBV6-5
CASSYQLKGNQPQHF
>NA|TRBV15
CATSRERGGAGSSYNEQFF
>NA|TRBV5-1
CASSLSFPSYGYTF
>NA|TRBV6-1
CASSSLQGVTEAFF
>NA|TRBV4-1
CASSQQGLGEKLFF
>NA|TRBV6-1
CASSETGLRSYRDYTF
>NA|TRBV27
CASRRTGQENSPLHF